This T cell receptor beta chain was obtained from a study of tumor and adjacent non-tumor tissue in lung cancer. This clonotype was detected only once. A clone one base away is much larger, so this may be a read error. V gave up 2 bases and J gave up 9 bases; unmatched junction bases: 12. Germline CDR1 and CDR2: GTSNPN and SVGIG (reference sequence). The CDR3 is 15 amino acids. The template was RNA from unsorted bulk tissue. A modified ARM-PCR protocol with three rounds of nested PCR amplified TCRbeta. TCRdb independently ran MiXCR on the multiplex PCR reads; one entry per CDR3 protein. Counted here are 100,000 to 120,000 distinct CDR3 sequences, 84% occurring once; the ten biggest clones make up approximately 22%.

This sequence was found in an older man with non-small cell lung cancer. The genes are TRBV30 and TRBJ2-1; the match to TRBD1 covers 8 bases. Sequencing input: lung tumor tissue. The CDR3 DNA reads TGTGCCTGGAGTACGGACGGACAGGGAAAGAGTGAGCAGTTCTTC. This encodes CAWSTDGQGKSEQFF.